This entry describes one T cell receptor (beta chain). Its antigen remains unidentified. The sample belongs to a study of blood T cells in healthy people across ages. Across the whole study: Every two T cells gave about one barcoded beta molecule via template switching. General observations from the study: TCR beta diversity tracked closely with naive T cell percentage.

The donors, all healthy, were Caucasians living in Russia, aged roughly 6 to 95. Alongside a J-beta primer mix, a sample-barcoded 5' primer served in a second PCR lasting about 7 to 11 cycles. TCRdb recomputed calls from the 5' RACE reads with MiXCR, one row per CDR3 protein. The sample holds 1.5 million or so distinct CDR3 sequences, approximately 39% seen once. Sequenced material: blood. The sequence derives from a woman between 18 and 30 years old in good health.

The chain's CDR3 is CASEGQGYEQYF. As DNA, the CDR3 is TGTGCCAGCGAAGGACAGGGCTACGAGCAGTACTTC. The chain links TRBV5-6 to TRBJ2-7; 8 nucleotides agree with TRBD1. This CDR3 comprises 12 residues. Germline V gene sequence: CDR1 SGHDT, CDR2 YYEEEE. V shed 7 bases and J 3 bases; nucleotides not matched to a gene: 3. Variable domain in full (rest from reference TRBV5-6 and TRBJ2-7): DAGVTQSPTHLIKTRGQQVTLRCSPKSGHDTVSWYQQALGQGPQFIFQYYEEEERQRGNFPDRFSGHQFPNYSSELNVNALLLGDSALYLCASEGQGYEQYFGPGTRLTVT.